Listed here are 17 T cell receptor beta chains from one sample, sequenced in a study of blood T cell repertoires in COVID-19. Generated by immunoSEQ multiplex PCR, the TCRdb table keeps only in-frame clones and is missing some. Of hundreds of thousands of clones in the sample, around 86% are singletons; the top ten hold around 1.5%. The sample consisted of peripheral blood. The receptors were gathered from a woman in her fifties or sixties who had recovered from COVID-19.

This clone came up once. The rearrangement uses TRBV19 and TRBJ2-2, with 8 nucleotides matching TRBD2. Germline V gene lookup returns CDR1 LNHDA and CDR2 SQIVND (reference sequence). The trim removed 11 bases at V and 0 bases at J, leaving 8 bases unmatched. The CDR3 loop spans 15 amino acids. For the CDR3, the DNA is TGTGCCGCAAGGCGGGGGGACTCGAACACCGGGGAGCTGTTTTTT. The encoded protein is CAARRGDSNTGELFF.

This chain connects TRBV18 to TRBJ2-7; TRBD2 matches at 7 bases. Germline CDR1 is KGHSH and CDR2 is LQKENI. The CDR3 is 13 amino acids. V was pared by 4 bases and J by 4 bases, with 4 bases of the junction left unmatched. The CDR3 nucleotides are TGTGCCAGCTCACAGACGGGGGGTTACGAGCAGTACTTC. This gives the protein CASSQTGGYEQYF.

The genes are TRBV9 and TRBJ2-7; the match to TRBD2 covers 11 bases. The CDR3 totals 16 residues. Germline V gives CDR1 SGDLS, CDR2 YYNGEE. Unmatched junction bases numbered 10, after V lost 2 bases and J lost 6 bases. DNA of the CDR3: TGTGCCAGCAGCGTCCTAGCGGGGGGACCCACTACCGAGCAGTACTTC. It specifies CASSVLAGGPTTEQYF. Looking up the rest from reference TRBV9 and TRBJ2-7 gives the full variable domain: DSGVTQTPKHLITATGQRVTLRCSPRSGDLSVYWYQQSLDQGLQFLIQYYNGEERAKGNILERFSAQQFPDLHSELNLSSLELGDSALYFCASSVLAGGPTTEQYFGPGTRLTVT.

CDR3 region: CASSPRTGTDTQYF. Written as DNA, the CDR3 is TGTGCCAGCAGCCCTCGGACAGGCACAGATACGCAGTATTTT. The gene calls are TRBV7-9 and TRBJ2-3, with D possibly TRBD1 on 6 matching bases. In germline, CDR1 is SEHNR, CDR2 FQNEAQ (reference sequence). V was cut by 5 bases and J by 1 base, with 10 bases left in between. CDR3 length: 14 amino acids.

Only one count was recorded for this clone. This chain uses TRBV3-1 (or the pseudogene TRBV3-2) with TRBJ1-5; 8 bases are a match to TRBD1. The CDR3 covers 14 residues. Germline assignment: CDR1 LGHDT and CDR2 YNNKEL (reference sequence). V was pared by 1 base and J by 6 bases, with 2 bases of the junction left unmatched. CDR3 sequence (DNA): TGTGCCAGCAGCCAAGGGACAGGGCGTCAGCCCCAGCATTTT. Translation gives CASSQGTGRQPQHF.

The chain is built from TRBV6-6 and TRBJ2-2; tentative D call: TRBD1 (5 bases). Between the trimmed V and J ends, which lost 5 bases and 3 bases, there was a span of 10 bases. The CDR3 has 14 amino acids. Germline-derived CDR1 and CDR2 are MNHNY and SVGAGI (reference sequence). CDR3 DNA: TGTGCCAGCAGTGGGATGGGGCACACCGGGGAGCTGTTTTTT. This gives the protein CASSGMGHTGELFF.

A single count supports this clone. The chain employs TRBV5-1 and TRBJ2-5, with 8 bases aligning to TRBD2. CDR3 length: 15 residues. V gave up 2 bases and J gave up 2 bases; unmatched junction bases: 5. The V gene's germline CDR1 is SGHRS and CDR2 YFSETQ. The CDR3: CASSFMRGEQETQYF. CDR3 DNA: TGCGCCAGCAGCTTTATGCGGGGGGAACAAGAGACCCAGTACTTC.

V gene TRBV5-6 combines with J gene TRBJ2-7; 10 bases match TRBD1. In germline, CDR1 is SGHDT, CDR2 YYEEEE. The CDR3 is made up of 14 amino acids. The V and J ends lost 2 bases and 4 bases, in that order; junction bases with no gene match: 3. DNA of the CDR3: TGTGCCAGCAGCTTCGGGACAGGGGCATACGAGCAGTACTTC. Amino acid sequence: CASSFGTGAYEQYF.

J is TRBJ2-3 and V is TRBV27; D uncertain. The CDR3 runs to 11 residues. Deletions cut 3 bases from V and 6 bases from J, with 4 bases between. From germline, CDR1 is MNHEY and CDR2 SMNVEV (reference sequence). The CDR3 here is CASSFEDTQYF. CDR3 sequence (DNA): TGTGCCAGCAGTTTTGAGGATACGCAGTATTTT.

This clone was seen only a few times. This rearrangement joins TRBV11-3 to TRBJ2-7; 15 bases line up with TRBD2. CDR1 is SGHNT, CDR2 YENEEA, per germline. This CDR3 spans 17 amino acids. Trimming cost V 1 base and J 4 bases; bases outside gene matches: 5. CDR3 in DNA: TGTGCCAGCAGCTTAGGTGGACTAGCGGGGGGGCAATACGAGCAGTACTTC. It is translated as CASSLGGLAGGQYEQYF.

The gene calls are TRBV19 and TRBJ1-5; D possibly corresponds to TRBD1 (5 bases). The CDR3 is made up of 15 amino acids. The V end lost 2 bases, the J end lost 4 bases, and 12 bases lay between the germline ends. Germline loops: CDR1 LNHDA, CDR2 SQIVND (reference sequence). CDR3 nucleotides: TGTGCCAGTAGTATATCCAGGGCAGGGAATCAGCCCCAGCATTTT. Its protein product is CASSISRAGNQPQHF. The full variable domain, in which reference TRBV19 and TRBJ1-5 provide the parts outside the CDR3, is DGGITQSPKYLFRKEGQNVTLSCEQNLNHDAMYWYRQDPGQGLRLIYYSQIVNDFQKGDIAEGYSVSREKKESFPLTVTSAQKNPTAFYLCASSISRAGNQPQHFGDGTRLSIL.

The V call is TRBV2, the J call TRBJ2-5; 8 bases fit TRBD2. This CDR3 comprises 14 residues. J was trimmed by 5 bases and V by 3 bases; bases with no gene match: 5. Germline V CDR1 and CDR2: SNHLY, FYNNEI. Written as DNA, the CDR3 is TGTGCCAGCAGTGACCGGACTAGCCAGGAGACCCAGTACTTC. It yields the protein CASSDRTSQETQYF. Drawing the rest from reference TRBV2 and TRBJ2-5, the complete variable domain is EPEVTQTPSHQVTQMGQEVILRCVPISNHLYFYWYRQILGQKVEFLVSFYNNEISEKSEIFDDQFSVERPDGSNFTLKIRSTKLEDSAMYFCASSDRTSQETQYFGPGTRLLVL.

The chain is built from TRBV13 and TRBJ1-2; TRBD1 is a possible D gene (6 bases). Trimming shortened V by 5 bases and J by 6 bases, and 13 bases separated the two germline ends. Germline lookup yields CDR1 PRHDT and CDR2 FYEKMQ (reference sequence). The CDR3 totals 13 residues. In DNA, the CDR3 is TGTGCCAGCAGCCTGGGGGCAGTGGATGGCTACACCTTC. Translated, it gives CASSLGAVDGYTF.

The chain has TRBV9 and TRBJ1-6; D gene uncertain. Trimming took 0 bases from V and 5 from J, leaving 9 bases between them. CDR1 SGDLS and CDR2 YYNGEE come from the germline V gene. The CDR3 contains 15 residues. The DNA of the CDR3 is TGTGCCAGCAGCGTAGATCCCAGCGATAATTCACCCCTCCACTTT. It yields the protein CASSVDPSDNSPLHF.

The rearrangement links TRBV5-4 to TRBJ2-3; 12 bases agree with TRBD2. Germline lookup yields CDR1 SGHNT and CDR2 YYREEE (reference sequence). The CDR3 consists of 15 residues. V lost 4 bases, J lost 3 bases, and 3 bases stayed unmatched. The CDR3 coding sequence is TGTGCCAGCAGCCCTAGCGGGGGGGCAACAGATACGCAGTATTTT. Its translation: CASSPSGGATDTQYF.

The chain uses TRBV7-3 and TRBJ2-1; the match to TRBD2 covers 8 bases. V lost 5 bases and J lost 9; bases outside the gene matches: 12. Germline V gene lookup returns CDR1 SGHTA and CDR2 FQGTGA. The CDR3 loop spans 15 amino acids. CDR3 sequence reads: CASSVLGPSGGEQFF. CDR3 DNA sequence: TGTGCCAGCAGCGTGCTCGGGCCGAGCGGGGGTGAGCAGTTCTTC.

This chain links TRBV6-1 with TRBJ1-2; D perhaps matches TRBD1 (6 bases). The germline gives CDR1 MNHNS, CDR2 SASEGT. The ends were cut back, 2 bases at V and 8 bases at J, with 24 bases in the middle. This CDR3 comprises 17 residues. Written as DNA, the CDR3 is TGTGCCAGCAGTGAACCCTACACAGACCGGACAGCCCGCGGCTACACCTTC. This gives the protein CASSEPYTDRTARGYTF.